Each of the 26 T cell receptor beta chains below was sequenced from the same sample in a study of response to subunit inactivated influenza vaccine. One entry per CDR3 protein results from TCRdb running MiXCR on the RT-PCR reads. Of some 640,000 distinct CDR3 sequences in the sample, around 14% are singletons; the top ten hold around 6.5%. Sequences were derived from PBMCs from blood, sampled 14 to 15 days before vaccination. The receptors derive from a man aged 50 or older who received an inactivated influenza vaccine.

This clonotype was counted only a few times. The CDR3 nucleotides read TGCAGTGCTAGAGTCGGGAGCCGATCCTACGAGCAGTACTTC. This gives the protein CSARVGSRSYEQYF. The V call is TRBV20-1, the J call TRBJ2-7; D is perhaps TRBD2 (6 bases). CDR3 length equals 14 residues. The V gene's germline CDR1 is DFQATT and CDR2 SNEGSKA (reference sequence). V lost 1 base and J 1 base, leaving 11 bases between the germline ends.

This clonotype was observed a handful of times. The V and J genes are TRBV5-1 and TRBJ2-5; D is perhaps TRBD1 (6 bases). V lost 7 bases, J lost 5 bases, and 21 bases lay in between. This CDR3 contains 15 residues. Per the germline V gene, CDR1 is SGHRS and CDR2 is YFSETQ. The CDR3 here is CASAPAGQGLETQYF. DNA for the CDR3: TGCGCCAGCGCACCGGCGGGCCAGGGGTTGGAGACCCAGTACTTC.

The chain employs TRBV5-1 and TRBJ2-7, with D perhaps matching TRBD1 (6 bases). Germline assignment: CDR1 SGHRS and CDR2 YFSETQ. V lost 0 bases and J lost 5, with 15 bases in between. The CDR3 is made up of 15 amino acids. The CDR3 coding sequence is TGCGCCAGCAGCTTGGCCTCAGGGGTATCTGACGAGCAGTACTTC. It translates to CASSLASGVSDEQYF.

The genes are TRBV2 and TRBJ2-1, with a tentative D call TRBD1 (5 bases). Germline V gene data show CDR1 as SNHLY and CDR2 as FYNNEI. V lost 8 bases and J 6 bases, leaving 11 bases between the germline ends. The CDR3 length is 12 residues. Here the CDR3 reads CASQRQSNEQFF. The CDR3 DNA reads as TGTGCCAGCCAAAGACAGTCCAATGAGCAGTTCTTC.

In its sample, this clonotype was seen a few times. DNA for the CDR3: TGTGCCAGCGCCTATGGGTGGGGGCTAGGTGGCTACACCTTC. It specifies CASAYGWGLGGYTF. The chain links TRBV12-3 or TRBV12-4 to TRBJ1-2, with D possibly being TRBD1 (6 bases). V was shortened by 8 bases and J by 7 bases, with 20 bases between the two germline ends. This CDR3 region has 14 residues.

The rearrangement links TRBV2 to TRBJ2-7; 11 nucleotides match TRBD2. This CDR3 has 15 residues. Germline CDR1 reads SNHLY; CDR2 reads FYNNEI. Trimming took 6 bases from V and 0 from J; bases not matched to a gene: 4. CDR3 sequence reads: CASRIGTSGSYEQYF. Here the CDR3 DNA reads TGTGCCAGCAGAATAGGGACTAGCGGCTCCTACGAGCAGTACTTC.

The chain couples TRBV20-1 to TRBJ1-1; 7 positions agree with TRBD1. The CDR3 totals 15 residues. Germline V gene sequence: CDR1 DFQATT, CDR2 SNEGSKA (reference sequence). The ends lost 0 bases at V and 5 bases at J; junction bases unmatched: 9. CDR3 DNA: TGCAGTGCTAGAGATTGGCCAGGGGGAGGGACTGAAGCTTTCTTT. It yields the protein CSARDWPGGGTEAFF.

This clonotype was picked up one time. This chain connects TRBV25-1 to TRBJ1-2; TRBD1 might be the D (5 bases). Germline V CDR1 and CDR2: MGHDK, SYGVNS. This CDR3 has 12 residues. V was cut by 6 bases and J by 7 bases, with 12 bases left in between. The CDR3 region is CASREGSVGYTF. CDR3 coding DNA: TGTGCCAGCAGAGAGGGGAGTGTTGGCTACACCTTC.

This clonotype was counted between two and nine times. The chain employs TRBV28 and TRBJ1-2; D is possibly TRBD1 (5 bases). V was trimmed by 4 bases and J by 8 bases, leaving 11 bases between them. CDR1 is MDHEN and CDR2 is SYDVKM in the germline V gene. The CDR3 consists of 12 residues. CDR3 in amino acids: CASSSRQGGYTF. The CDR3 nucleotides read TGTGCCAGCAGTTCGAGGCAGGGAGGCTACACCTTC.

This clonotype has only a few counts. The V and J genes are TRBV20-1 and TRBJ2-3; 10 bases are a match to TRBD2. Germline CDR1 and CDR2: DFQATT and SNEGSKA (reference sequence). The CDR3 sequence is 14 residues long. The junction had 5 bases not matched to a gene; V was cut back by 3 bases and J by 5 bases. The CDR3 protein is CSARTSGLVDTQYF. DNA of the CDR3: TGCAGTGCTAGGACTAGCGGGCTAGTAGATACGCAGTATTTT.

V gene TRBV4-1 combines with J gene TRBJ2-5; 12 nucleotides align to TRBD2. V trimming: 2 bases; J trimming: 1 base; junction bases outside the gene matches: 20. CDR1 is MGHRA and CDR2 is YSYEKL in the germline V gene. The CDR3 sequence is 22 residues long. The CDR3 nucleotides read TGCGCCAGCAGCCAAAGCAGGACTAGCGGGATTTTCGCCCCTAACCTCCAAGAGACCCAGTACTTC. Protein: CASSQSRTSGIFAPNLQETQYF.

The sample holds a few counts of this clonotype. The CDR3 DNA is TGTGCCAGCAGCGCGAGCGGGAGGGTTCCCAATGAGCAGTTCTTC. Its translation is CASSASGRVPNEQFF. The genes are TRBV7-2 and TRBJ2-1; 10 bases match TRBD2. V was clipped by 5 bases and J by 6 bases; unmatched bases: 7. The germline gives CDR1 SGHTA, CDR2 FQGNSA. There are 15 residues in the CDR3.

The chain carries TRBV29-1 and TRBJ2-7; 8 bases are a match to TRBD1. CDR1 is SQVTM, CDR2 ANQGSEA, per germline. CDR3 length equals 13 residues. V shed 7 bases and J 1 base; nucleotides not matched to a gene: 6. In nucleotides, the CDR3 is TGCAGCGCCCAACAGGGGGGATCCTACGAGCAGTACTTC. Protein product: CSAQQGGSYEQYF.

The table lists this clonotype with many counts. CDR3 nucleotides: TGTGCCAGCAGACTCCTCGGACGGGACACAGATACGCAGTATTTT. This translates into CASRLLGRDTDTQYF. The chain carries TRBV12-3 or TRBV12-4 and TRBJ2-3; a possible D gene is TRBD2 (5 bases). Between the trimmed V and J ends, which lost 6 bases and 2 bases, there was a span of 15 bases. The CDR3 has 15 residues.

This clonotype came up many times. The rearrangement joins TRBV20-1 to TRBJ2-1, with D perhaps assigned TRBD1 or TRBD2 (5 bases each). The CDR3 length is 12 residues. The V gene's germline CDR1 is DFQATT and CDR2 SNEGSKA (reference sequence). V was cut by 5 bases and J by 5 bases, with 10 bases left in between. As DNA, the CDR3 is TGCAGTGCTGAGAGGGGAAACAATGAGCAGTTCTTC. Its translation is CSAERGNNEQFF.

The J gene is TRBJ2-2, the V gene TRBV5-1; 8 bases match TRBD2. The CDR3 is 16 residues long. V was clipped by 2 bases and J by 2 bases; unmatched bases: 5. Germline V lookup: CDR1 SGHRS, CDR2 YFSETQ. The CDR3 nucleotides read TGCGCCAGCAGCTTTCTCGGGGGGGCTAACACCGGGGAGCTGTTTTTT. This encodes CASSFLGGANTGELFF.

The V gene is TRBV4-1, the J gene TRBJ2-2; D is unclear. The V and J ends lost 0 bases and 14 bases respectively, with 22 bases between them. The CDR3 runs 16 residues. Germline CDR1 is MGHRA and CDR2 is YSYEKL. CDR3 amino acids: CASSQEAGIPVVDLFF. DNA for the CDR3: TGCGCCAGCAGCCAAGAGGCTGGGATTCCGGTTGTGGATCTGTTTTTT.

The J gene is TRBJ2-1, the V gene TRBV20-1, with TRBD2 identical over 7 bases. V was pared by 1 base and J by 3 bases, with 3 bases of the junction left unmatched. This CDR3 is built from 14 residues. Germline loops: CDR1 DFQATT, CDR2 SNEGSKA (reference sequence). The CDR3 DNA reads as TGCAGTGCTAGAGTGCGGGAGCTCTACAATGAGCAGTTCTTC. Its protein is CSARVRELYNEQFF.

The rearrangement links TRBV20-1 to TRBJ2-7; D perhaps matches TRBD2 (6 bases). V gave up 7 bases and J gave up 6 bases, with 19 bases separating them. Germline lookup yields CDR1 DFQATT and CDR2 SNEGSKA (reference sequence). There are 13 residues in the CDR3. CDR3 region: CSGRGGGRGEQYF. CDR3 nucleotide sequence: TGCAGTGGTCGGGGAGGAGGTCGGGGCGAGCAGTACTTC.

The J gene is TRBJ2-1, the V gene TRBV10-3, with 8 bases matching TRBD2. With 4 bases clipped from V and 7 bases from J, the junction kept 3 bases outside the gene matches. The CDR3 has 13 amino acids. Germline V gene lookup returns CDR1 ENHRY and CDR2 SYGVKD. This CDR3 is CAISGAGGNEQFF. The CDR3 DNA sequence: TGTGCCATCAGTGGGGCGGGAGGTAATGAGCAGTTCTTC.

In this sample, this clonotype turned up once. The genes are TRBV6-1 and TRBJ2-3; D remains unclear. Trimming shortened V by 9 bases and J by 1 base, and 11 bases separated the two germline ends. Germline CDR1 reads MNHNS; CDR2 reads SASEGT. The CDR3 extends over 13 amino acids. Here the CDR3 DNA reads TGTGCCAGTCGGGCCATGGGCACAGATACGCAGTATTTT. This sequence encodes CASRAMGTDTQYF.

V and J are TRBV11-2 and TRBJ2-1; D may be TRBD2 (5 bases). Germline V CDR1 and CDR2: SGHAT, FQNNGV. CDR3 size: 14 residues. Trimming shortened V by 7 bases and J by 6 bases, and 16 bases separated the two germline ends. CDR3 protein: CASTQASPRNEQFF. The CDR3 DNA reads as TGTGCCAGCACGCAGGCTAGCCCCCGCAATGAGCAGTTCTTC.

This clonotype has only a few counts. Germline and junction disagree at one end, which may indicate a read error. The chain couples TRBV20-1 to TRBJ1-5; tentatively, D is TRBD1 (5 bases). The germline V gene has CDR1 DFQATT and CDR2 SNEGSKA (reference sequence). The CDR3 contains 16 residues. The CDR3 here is CCARGGGQNSNQPQHF. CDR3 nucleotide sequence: TGCTGTGCTAGAGGTGGGGGTCAGAATAGCAATCAGCCCCAGCATTTT.

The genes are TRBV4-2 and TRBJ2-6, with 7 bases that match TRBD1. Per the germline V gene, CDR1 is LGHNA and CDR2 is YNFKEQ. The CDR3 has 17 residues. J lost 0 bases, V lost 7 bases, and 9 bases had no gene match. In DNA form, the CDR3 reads TGTGCCAGCAATGAAAGACAGGGAGACTCTGGGGCCAACGTCCTGACTTTC. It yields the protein CASNERQGDSGANVLTF.

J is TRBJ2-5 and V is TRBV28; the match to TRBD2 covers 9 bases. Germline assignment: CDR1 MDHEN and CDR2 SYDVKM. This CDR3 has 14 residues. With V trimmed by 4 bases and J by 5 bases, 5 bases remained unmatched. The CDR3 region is CASSSMSGRETQYF. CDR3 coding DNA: TGTGCCAGCAGTTCCATGAGCGGGAGGGAGACCCAGTACTTC.

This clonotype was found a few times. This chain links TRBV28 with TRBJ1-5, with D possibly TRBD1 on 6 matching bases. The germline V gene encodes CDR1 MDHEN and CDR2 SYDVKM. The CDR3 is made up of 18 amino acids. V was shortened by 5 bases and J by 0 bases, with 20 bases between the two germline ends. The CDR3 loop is CASSAPRTVSYSNQPQHF. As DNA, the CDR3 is TGTGCCAGCAGTGCGCCCCGGACAGTTTCTTATAGCAATCAGCCCCAGCATTTT.